This entry features one T cell receptor beta chain sequence. Enrolment of Seattle patients took place during active infection, and they were followed longitudinally. The data were obtained in a study of blood T cell repertoires in COVID-19. In the study overall: COVID-19 samples, acute and convalescent, were from the United States, Italy and Spain. Nucleic acid was either cDNA or gDNA, and it came from T cells, B-cell-depleted T cells, or PBMCs.

Per the study methods: The assay estimated nucleated cells by amplifying reference gene primers. The method was immunoSEQ multiplex PCR; TCRdb's version includes in-frame clones alone and lacks a portion of them. V and J calls and clone size are given by that table; D and trimming were obtained from the DNA. The sample yields about 370,000 clones, 89% seen once. Germline CDR1 is MDHEN and CDR2 is SYDVKM. The CDR3 loop spans 16 amino acids. V was pared by 5 bases and J by 3 bases, with 7 bases of the junction left unmatched. Sequences were obtained from peripheral blood. The chain has TRBV28 and TRBJ1-5; 10 bases fit TRBD1. This TCR was recovered from a woman in her 30s with COVID-19, enrolled during active disease. The DNA for the CDR3 is TGTGCCAGCAGTGGCGACAGGGGGCGATTCAATCAGCCCCAGCATTTT. This translates into CASSGDRGRFNQPQHF.